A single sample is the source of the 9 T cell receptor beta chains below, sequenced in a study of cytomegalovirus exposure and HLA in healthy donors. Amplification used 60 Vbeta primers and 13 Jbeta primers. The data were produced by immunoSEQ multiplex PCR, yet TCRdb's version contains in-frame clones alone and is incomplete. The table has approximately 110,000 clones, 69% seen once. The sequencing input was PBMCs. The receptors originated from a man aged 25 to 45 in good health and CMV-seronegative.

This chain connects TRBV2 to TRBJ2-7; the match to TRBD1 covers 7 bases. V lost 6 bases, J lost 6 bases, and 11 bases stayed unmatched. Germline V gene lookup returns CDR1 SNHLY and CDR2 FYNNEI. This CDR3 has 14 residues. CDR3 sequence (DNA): TGTGCCAGCAGCGCGGAACAGGGGCCCTCCGAGCAGTACTTC. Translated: CASSAEQGPSEQYF.

Here the CDR3 reads CASRASSGSGTGELFF. The CDR3 DNA is TGTGCCAGCAGGGCTAGCTCCGGGAGTGGCACCGGGGAGCTGTTTTTT. This rearrangement joins TRBV7-9 to TRBJ2-2, with D perhaps TRBD2 (6 bases). CDR3 length: 16 residues. The germline V gene encodes CDR1 SEHNR and CDR2 FQNEAQ (reference sequence). Trimming shortened V by 6 bases and J by 4 bases, and 18 bases separated the two germline ends.

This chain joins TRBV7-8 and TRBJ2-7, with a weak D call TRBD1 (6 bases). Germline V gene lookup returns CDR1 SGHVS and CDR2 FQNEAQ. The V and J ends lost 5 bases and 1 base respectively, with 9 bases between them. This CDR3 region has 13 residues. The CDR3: CASSQDRSYEQYF. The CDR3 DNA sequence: TGTGCCAGCAGCCAGGACAGATCCTACGAGCAGTACTTC. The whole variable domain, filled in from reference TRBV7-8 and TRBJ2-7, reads GAGVSQSPRYKVAKRGQDVALRCDPISGHVSLFWYQQALGQGPEFLTYFQNEAQLDKSGLPSDRFFAERPEGSVSTLKIQRTQQEDSAVYLCASSQDRSYEQYFGPGTRLTVT.

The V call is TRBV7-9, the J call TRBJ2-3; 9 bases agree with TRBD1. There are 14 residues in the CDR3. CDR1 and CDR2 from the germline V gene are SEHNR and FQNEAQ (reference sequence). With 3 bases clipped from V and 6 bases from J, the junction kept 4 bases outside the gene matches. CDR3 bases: TGTGCCAGCAGCTTCGGGACAGGGAAGGATACGCAGTATTTT. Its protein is CASSFGTGKDTQYF. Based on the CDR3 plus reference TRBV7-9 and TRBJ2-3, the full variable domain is DTGVSQNPRHKITKRGQNVTFRCDPISEHNRLYWYRQTLGQGPEFLTYFQNEAQLEKSRLLSDRFSAERPKGSFSTLEIQRTEQGDSAMYLCASSFGTGKDTQYFGPGTRLTVL.

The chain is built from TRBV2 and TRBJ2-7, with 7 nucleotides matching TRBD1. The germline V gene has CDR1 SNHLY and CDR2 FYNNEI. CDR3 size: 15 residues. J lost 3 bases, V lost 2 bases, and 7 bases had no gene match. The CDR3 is CASSETRDSFYEQYF. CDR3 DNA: TGTGCCAGCAGTGAAACCCGGGACAGCTTCTACGAGCAGTACTTC.

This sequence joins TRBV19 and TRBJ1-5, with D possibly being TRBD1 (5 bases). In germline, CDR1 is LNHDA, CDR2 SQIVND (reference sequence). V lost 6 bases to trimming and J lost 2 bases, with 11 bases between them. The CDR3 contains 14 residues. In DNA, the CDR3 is TGTGCCAGTAGCCCCGCACAGGGCAATCAGCCCCAGCATTTT. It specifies CASSPAQGNQPQHF.

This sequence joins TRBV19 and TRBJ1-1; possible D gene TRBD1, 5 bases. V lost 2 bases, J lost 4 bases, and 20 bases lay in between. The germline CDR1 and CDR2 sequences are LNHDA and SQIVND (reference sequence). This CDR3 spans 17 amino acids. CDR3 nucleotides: TGTGCCAGTAGTATACCCCCCTCAAGGGGACTTTTCACTGAAGCTTTCTTT. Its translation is CASSIPPSRGLFTEAFF.

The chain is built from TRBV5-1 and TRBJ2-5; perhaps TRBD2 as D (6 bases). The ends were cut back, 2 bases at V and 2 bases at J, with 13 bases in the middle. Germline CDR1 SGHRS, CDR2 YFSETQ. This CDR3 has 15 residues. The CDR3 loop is CASSFFIGGQETQYF. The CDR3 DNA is TGCGCCAGCAGCTTTTTTATCGGGGGACAAGAGACCCAGTACTTC.

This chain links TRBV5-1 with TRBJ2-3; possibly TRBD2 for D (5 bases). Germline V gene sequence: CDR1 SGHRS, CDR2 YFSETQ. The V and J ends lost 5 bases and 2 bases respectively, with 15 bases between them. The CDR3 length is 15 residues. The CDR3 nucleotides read TGCGCCAGCAGTCCCCTGGGGAGAGCCACAGATACGCAGTATTTT. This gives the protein CASSPLGRATDTQYF.